This TCR beta chain derives from a study of blood T cell repertoires in COVID-19. This CDR3 is built from 14 residues. V lost 0 bases and J lost 4; bases outside the gene matches: 2. Germline loops: CDR1 SGHRS, CDR2 YFSETQ. TCRdb's copy holds only in-frame clones and misses some; the assay was immunoSEQ multiplex PCR. The data contain under 100,000 clones, roughly 80% of them seen just once; the ten biggest clones take up more than 20%. The V call is TRBV5-1, the J call TRBJ1-2; TRBD1 agrees at 8 bases. The TCR sequence derives from a man older than 75 with active or convalescent COVID-19. The sample taken for sequencing was peripheral blood. The CDR3 protein is CASSLGGTGYGYTF. In DNA, the CDR3 is TGCGCCAGCAGCTTGGGCGGGACAGGCTATGGCTACACCTTC.